The 5 T cell receptor beta chains below were found in one sample sequenced in a study of cytomegalovirus exposure and HLA in healthy donors. The PCR ran on 60 Vbeta and 13 Jbeta primers. The data were produced by immunoSEQ multiplex PCR, yet TCRdb's version contains in-frame clones alone and is incomplete. The data show about 160,000 clones, about three quarters seen once. Sequencing used PBMCs. These receptor sequences come from a woman aged 50 to 60 in good health and CMV-seropositive.

V usage is TRBV10-2 and J usage is TRBJ2-1; tentative D call: TRBD2 (5 bases). Germline V gives CDR1 WSHSY, CDR2 SAAADI. V dropped 11 bases and J dropped 5 bases, with 16 bases sitting between them. The CDR3 spans 13 residues. CDR3 in DNA: TGCGCCGCCGGGGTTGCTCCCGACAATGAGCAGTTCTTC. It translates to CAAGVAPDNEQFF.

This clone came up a few times. The genes are TRBV13 and TRBJ2-5; 9 bases match TRBD2. Germline CDR1 reads PRHDT; CDR2 reads FYEKMQ (reference sequence). This CDR3 is built from 15 residues. V dropped 1 base and J dropped 5; count of bases not matched to a gene: 5. CDR3 DNA: TGTGCCAGCAGCTTAGAAGCGGGAGGTTTGGAGACCCAGTACTTC. Translation gives CASSLEAGGLETQYF.

The chain couples TRBV7-8 to TRBJ1-4; maybe TRBD1 (5 bases). The CDR3 is made up of 15 amino acids. Trimming took 0 bases from V and 3 from J, leaving 8 bases between them. The germline V gene has CDR1 SGHVS and CDR2 FQNEAQ. For the CDR3, the DNA is TGTGCCAGCAGCTTAGCGCTGACAGCTAATGAAAAACTGTTTTTT. This encodes CASSLALTANEKLFF.

V and J are TRBV7-2 and TRBJ1-2, with D possibly matching TRBD1 (5 bases). Trimming shortened V by 5 bases and J by 8 bases, and 12 bases separated the two germline ends. The CDR3 is 12 amino acids. Germline assignment: CDR1 SGHTA and CDR2 FQGNSA. CDR3: CASSPAGGGYTF. CDR3 bases: TGTGCCAGCAGCCCCGCCGGGGGGGGCTACACCTTC.

The chain joins TRBV28 to TRBJ1-4, with D possibly TRBD1 on 6 matching bases. V lost 6 bases, J lost 0 bases, and 14 bases lay in between. Per germline, CDR1 MDHEN and CDR2 SYDVKM. The CDR3 spans 16 residues. The CDR3 sequence: CASSWTDFATNEKLFF. CDR3 DNA sequence: TGTGCCAGCAGCTGGACAGACTTTGCAACTAATGAAAAACTGTTTTTT.